This T cell receptor (beta chain) is drawn from a study of response to subunit inactivated influenza vaccine. In germline, CDR1 is LNHNV, CDR2 YYDKDF (reference sequence). CDR3 length: 13 amino acids. V gave up 2 bases and J gave up 16 bases; unmatched junction bases: 5. This clonotype was observed a few times. TCRdb called the RT-PCR reads again in MiXCR, with one record for every CDR3 protein. The repertoire holds roughly 500,000 distinct CDR3 sequences, with approximately 16% as singletons. The input for sequencing was CD4+ T cells sorted from PBMCs, taken around 2 years after vaccination. This chain connects TRBV15 to TRBJ2-1; 13 bases are shared with TRBD2. The source of this sequence is a man aged 45 to 70 who received an inactivated influenza vaccine. CDR3 DNA: TGTGCCACCAGCAGAAAACTAGCGGGGGGGATATTCTTC. This codes for CATSRKLAGGIFF. The full variable domain, completed using reference TRBV15 and TRBJ2-1, is DAMVIQNPRYQVTQFGKPVTLSCSQTLNHNVMYWYQQKSSQAPKLLFHYYDKDFNNEADTPDNFQSRRPNTSFCFLDIRSPGLGDTAMYLCATSRKLAGGIFFGPGTRLTVL.